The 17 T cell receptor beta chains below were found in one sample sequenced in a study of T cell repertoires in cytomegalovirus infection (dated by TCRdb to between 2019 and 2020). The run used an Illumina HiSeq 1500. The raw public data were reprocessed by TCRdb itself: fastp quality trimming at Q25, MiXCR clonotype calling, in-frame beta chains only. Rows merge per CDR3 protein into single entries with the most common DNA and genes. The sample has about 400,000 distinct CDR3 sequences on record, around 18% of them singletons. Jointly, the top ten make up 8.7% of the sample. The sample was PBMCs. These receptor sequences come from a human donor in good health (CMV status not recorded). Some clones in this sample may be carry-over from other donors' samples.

CDR3 bases: TGTGCCAGCAGCGAGGGGACTACAAGAGATACGCAGTATTTT. Its protein product is CASSEGTTRDTQYF. The chain links TRBV3-1 to TRBJ2-3, with 7 bases that match TRBD2. V dropped 5 bases and J dropped 5; count of bases not matched to a gene: 7. CDR1 is LGHDT and CDR2 is YNNKEL in the germline V gene (reference sequence). The CDR3 contains 14 residues.

The CDR3 DNA reads TGCAGTGCCATCGCCCCAGCAGCCAGCACAGATACGCAGTATTTT. Protein: CSAIAPAASTDTQYF. The rearrangement links TRBV20-1 to TRBJ2-3; D not resolved. The CDR3 loop spans 15 amino acids. With 6 bases removed from V and 0 bases from J, the gap between germline ends came to 16 bases. Germline V CDR1 and CDR2: DFQATT, SNEGSKA (reference sequence).

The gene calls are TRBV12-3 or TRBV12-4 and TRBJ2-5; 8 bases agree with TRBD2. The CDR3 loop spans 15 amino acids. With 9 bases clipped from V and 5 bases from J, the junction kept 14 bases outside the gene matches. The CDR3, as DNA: TGTGCCAGTAATGACCAACAGAAGCGGGGGGAGACCCAGTACTTC. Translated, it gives CASNDQQKRGETQYF.

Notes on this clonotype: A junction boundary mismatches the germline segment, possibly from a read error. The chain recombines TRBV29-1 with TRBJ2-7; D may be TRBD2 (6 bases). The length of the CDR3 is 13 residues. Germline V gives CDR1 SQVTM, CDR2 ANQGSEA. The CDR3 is CSVETGTSSEQYF. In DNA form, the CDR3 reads TGCAGCGTTGAAACCGGGACTTCCTCCGAGCAGTACTTC.

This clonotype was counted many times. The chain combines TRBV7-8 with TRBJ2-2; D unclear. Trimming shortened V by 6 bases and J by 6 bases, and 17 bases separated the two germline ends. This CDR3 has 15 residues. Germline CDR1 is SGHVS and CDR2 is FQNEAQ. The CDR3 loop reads CASRSQPSSSGELFF. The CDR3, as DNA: TGTGCCAGCAGATCGCAGCCCAGCAGCTCCGGGGAGCTGTTTTTT.

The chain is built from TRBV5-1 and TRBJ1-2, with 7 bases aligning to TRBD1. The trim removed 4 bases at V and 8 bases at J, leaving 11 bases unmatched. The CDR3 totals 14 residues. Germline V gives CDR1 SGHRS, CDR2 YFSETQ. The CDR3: CASSRTGAFEGYTF. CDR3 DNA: TGCGCCAGCAGCCGGACAGGCGCATTCGAGGGCTACACCTTC.

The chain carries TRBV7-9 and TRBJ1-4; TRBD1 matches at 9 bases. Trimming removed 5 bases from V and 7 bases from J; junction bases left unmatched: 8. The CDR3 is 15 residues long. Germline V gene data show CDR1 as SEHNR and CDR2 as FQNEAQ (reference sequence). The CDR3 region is CASSPGTGSSEKLFF. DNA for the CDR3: TGTGCCAGCAGCCCCGGGACAGGGAGTAGTGAAAAACTGTTTTTT.

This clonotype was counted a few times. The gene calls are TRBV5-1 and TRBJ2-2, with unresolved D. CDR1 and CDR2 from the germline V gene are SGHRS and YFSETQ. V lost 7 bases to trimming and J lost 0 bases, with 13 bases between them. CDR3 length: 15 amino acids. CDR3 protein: CASAYGFANTGELFF. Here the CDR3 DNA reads TGCGCCAGCGCCTACGGGTTCGCGAACACCGGGGAGCTGTTTTTT. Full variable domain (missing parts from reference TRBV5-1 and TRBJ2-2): KAGVTQTPRYLIKTRGQQVTLSCSPISGHRSVSWYQQTPGQGLQFLFEYFSETQRNKGNFPGRFSGRQFSNSRSEMNVSTLELGDSALYLCASAYGFANTGELFFGEGSRLTVL.

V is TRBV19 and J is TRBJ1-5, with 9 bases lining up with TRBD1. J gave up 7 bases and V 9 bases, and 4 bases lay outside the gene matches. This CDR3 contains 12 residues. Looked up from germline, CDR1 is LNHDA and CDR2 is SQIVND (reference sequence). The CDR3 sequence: CASDRGAQPQHF. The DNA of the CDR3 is TGTGCCAGCGACAGGGGGGCACAGCCCCAGCATTTT.

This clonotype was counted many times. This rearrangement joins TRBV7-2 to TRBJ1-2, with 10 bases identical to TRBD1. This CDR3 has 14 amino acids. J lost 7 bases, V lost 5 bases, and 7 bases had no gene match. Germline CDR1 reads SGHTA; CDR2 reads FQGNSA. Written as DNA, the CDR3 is TGTGCCAGCAGCCCGGGGACAGGGGAGGGTGGCTACACCTTC. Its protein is CASSPGTGEGGYTF.

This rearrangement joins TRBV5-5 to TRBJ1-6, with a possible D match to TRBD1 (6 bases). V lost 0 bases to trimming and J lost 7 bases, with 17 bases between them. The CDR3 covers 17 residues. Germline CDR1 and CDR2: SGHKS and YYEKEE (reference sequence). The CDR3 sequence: CASSLDLFGGQNSPLHF. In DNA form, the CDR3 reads TGTGCCAGCAGCTTGGATTTGTTTGGGGGGCAAAATTCACCCCTCCACTTT.

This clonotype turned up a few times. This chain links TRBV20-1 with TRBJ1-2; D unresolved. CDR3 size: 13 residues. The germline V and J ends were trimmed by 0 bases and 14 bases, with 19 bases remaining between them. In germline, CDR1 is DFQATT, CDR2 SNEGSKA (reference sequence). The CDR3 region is CSARDRHGEAETF. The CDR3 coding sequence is TGCAGTGCTAGAGATCGGCACGGAGAGGCGGAAACCTTC.

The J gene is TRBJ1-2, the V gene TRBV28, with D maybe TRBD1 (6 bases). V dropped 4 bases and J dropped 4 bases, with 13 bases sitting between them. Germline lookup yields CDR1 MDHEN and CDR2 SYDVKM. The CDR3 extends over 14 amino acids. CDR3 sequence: CASSSLGTSYGYTF. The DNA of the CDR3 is TGTGCCAGCAGTTCTCTAGGGACAAGCTATGGCTACACCTTC.

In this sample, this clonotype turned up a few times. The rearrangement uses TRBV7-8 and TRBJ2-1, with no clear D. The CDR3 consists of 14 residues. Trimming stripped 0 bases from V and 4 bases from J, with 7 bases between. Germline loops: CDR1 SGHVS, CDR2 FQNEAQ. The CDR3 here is CASSLASGYNEQFF. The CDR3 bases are TGTGCCAGCAGCTTAGCGTCCGGGTACAATGAGCAGTTCTTC.

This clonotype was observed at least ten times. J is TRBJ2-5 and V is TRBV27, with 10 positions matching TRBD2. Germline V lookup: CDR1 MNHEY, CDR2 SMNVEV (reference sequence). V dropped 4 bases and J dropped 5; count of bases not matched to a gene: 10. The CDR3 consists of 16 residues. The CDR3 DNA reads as TGTGCCAGCAGTTCTAGCGGGAGCTTAACTCATGAGACCCAGTACTTC. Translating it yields CASSSSGSLTHETQYF.

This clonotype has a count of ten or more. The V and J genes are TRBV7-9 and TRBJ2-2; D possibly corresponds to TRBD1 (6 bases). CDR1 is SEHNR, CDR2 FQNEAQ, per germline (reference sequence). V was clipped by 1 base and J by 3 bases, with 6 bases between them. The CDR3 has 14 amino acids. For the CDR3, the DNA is TGTGCCAGCAGCTTAGACAGGGACACCGGGGAGCTGTTTTTT. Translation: CASSLDRDTGELFF.

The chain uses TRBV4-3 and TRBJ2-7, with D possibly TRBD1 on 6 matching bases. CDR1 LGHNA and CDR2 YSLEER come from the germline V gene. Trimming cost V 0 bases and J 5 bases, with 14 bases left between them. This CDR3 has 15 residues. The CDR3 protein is CASSQDLRQGNEQYF. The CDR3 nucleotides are TGCGCCAGCAGCCAAGATCTAAGGCAGGGGAACGAGCAGTACTTC.